Below are 19 T cell receptor beta chains sequenced from a single sample in a study of T-cell memory formation after mild COVID-19. TCRdb re-called the 5' RACE reads with MiXCR, one entry per CDR3 protein. The sample gives 450,000 to 650,000 distinct CDR3 sequences, over 20% of which show up once; around 13% is in the top ten. Input material: PBMCs or a T cell subset sorted from them (not recorded which). The receptors were gathered from an adult woman who had mild COVID-19 (a few samples of this study predate the infection). Cell type and time point are not known.

The chain employs TRBV4-3 and TRBJ2-5; 7 positions match TRBD1. Germline trimming cut 3 bases from V and 2 bases from J; bases unmatched to any gene: 12. This CDR3 is built from 17 residues. Looked up from germline, CDR1 is LGHNA and CDR2 is YSLEER. The CDR3 region has the DNA TGCGCCAGCAGCCAGTGGGGATGGGGCAGGGGGCAAGAGACCCAGTACTTC. This gives the protein CASSQWGWGRGQETQYF.

The V and J genes are TRBV7-8 and TRBJ2-3; D is undetermined. The germline V and J ends were trimmed by 1 base and 0 bases, with 11 bases remaining between them. This CDR3 has 16 residues. Germline values: CDR1 SGHVS, CDR2 FQNEAQ. The CDR3, as DNA: TGTGCCAGCAGCTTAGATGGCTTTTCTAGCACAGATACGCAGTATTTT. Encoded protein: CASSLDGFSSTDTQYF.

This clonotype was counted a few times. The chain recombines TRBV20-1 with TRBJ2-7; D gene unclear. Germline loops: CDR1 DFQATT, CDR2 SNEGSKA (reference sequence). The CDR3 spans 15 residues. V gave up 6 bases and J gave up 3 bases, with 21 bases separating them. The DNA for the CDR3 is TGCAGTGCCGAAGGCGCAGGCCTACTTTACTACGAGCAGTACTTC. Protein sequence: CSAEGAGLLYYEQYF.

The chain couples TRBV20-1 to TRBJ2-3; 9 bases align to TRBD2. The length of the CDR3 is 16 residues. The germline gives CDR1 DFQATT, CDR2 SNEGSKA (reference sequence). With 0 bases clipped from V and 2 bases from J, the junction kept 6 bases outside the gene matches. CDR3 bases: TGCAGTGCTAGAGATCGGGCTAGCGGGAACACAGATACGCAGTATTTT. Protein product: CSARDRASGNTDTQYF.

The chain recombines TRBV5-1 with TRBJ2-3; 10 bases map to TRBD1. V shed 4 bases, J shed 2 bases, and the junction held 4 bases outside the gene matches. The CDR3 loop spans 15 amino acids. CDR1 and CDR2 (germline): SGHRS, YFSETQ. The CDR3: CASSPGTGVTDTQYF. The DNA for the CDR3 is TGCGCCAGCAGCCCAGGGACAGGGGTCACAGATACGCAGTATTTT.

Points on this clonotype: Germline is not matched at one junction end, which may reflect a read error. This chain joins TRBV6-6 and TRBJ2-1; possible D gene TRBD2, 5 bases. The CDR3 spans 14 residues. CDR1 is MNHNY and CDR2 is SVGAGI in the germline V gene (reference sequence). For the CDR3, the DNA is TGTGCCAGCAGCCTACTCAACGGGGTAAATGATCAGTTCTTC. Its protein product is CASSLLNGVNDQFF.

The chain has TRBV7-8 and TRBJ2-5, with TRBD1 identical over 8 bases. CDR3 length: 15 residues. V lost 2 bases to trimming and J lost 4 bases; unmatched junction nucleotides: 6. Germline loops: CDR1 SGHVS, CDR2 FQNEAQ. The CDR3 is CASSLREDRAETQYF. The CDR3 DNA reads TGTGCCAGCAGCTTAAGGGAGGACAGGGCAGAGACCCAGTACTTC.

This chain connects TRBV24-1 to TRBJ2-6; D is undetermined. CDR3 size: 14 residues. Germline CDR1 is KGHDR and CDR2 is SFDVKD. V was cut by 5 bases and J by 0 bases, with 4 bases left in between. The CDR3 coding sequence is TGTGCCACCAGTGGGGACTCTGGGGCCAACGTCCTGACTTTC. This translates into CATSGDSGANVLTF.

This clonotype was detected a few times. The CDR3 region is CAISESSKGENTEAFF. The CDR3 DNA reads as TGTGCCATCAGTGAGTCGTCGAAGGGCGAAAACACTGAAGCTTTCTTT. The V call is TRBV10-3, the J call TRBJ1-1; D unresolved. Trimming pared 0 bases from V and 2 bases from J, leaving 13 bases between. The CDR3 contains 16 residues. CDR1 and CDR2 (germline): ENHRY, SYGVKD.

This chain connects TRBV1 to TRBJ2-7; the D call TRBD1 from the table was never checked on the DNA. TRBV1 is annotated as a pseudogene. CDR3 size: 16 residues. The CDR3 protein is CTSSQPPGQGALEQYF. The CDR3, as DNA: TGCACCAGCAGCCAACCTCCGGGACAGGGGGCCCTCGAGCAGTACTTC.

The rearrangement links TRBV19 to TRBJ2-3; D uncertain. Germline CDR1 and CDR2: LNHDA and SQIVND (reference sequence). This CDR3 region has 13 residues. V was pared by 5 bases and J by 3 bases, with 9 bases between. This CDR3 is CASSPSETDTQYF. The CDR3 bases are TGTGCCAGTAGTCCCTCAGAGACAGATACGCAGTATTTT.

The table lists this clonotype with many counts. The V gene is TRBV4-2, the J gene TRBJ2-3, with TRBD2 identical over 7 bases. CDR3 length: 18 residues. The V gene end was trimmed by 0 bases and the J gene end by 1 base; junction bases not matched to a gene: 10. The germline CDR1 and CDR2 sequences are LGHNA and YNFKEQ. CDR3 residues: CASSQEKGREFRTDTQYF. Written as DNA, the CDR3 is TGTGCCAGCAGCCAAGAGAAGGGGAGGGAGTTCCGCACAGATACGCAGTATTTT.

This clonotype was found many times. This chain uses TRBV20-1 with TRBJ2-5; the D gene could be TRBD1 or TRBD2 (6 bases each). Trimming cost V 6 bases and J 5 bases, with 16 bases left between them. This CDR3 has 13 amino acids. The germline CDR1 and CDR2 sequences are DFQATT and SNEGSKA (reference sequence). The CDR3 region is CSARGTSRETQYF. DNA for the CDR3: TGCAGTGCGCGCGGGACATCTAGGGAGACCCAGTACTTC.

This clonotype was recorded at least ten times. V and J are TRBV7-9 and TRBJ2-2; no definite D call. CDR1 is SEHNR, CDR2 FQNEAQ, per germline (reference sequence). CDR3 length: 13 residues. V was shortened by 3 bases and J by 6 bases, with 8 bases between the two germline ends. The CDR3 DNA sequence: TGTGCCAGCAGCTTCCGGTGGGCCGGGGAGCTGTTTTTT. Translated: CASSFRWAGELFF.

This clonotype was observed at least ten times. The V gene is TRBV12-3 or TRBV12-4, the J gene TRBJ2-3; maybe TRBD1 (7 bases). V was shortened by 9 bases and J by 1 base, with 17 bases between the two germline ends. There are 15 residues in the CDR3. The CDR3 region has the DNA TGTGCCAGTAGGACAGGAGGGGTACGCACAGATACGCAGTATTTT. Its protein is CASRTGGVRTDTQYF.

The J gene is TRBJ2-7, the V gene TRBV6-5, with D hard to call. This CDR3 has 13 amino acids. The germline gives CDR1 MNHEY, CDR2 SVGAGI. The V end lost 2 bases, the J end lost 0 bases, and 5 bases lay between the germline ends. The CDR3 sequence: CASSYLGSYEQYF. The DNA for the CDR3 is TGTGCCAGCAGTTACCTCGGCTCCTACGAGCAGTACTTC.

This clonotype was detected only a few times. The chain recombines TRBV12-3 or TRBV12-4 with TRBJ1-2; possibly TRBD1 for D (5 bases). V was clipped by 0 bases and J by 1 base, with 9 bases between them. This CDR3 is built from 15 residues. CDR3 in amino acids: CASSLAGRNNYGYTF. CDR3 DNA: TGTGCCAGCAGTTTAGCGGGACGGAATAACTATGGCTACACCTTC.

This clonotype turned up a few times. The chain recombines TRBV14 with TRBJ2-7; D is unresolved. In germline, CDR1 is SGHDN, CDR2 FVKESK. The CDR3 covers 13 residues. Trimming removed 4 bases at V and 1 base at J, with 8 bases between. The CDR3 coding sequence is TGTGCCAGCAGCCTTACGTGGTCCTACGAGCAGTACTTC. This gives the protein CASSLTWSYEQYF.

This clonotype has only a few counts. The chain couples TRBV29-1 to TRBJ1-4; D remains unclear. Per germline, CDR1 SQVTM and CDR2 ANQGSEA. Trimming pared 4 bases from V and 8 bases from J, leaving 11 bases between. The CDR3 is made up of 12 amino acids. The CDR3 DNA follows: TGCAGCGTTGGCAACACTGGGGAAAAACTGTTTTTT. As protein: CSVGNTGEKLFF.